Included here is one T cell receptor beta chain sequence, with context. The data belong to a study of blood T cell repertoires in COVID-19. Study information: Samples of COVID-19 (acute and convalescent) were obtained from the United States, Italy and Spain. T cells, B-cell-depleted T cells, or PBMCs provided the cDNA or gDNA that served as material.

In the original workflow: For nucleated cells, counts were estimated from reference gene primer amplification. This table comes from immunoSEQ multiplex PCR, and its TCRdb copy is limited to in-frame clones, with some not included. The V and J calls and the clone size are those of that table, but D and trimming were determined from the DNA. The sample consists of 60,000 to 70,000 clones, 84% of them appearing once. This CDR3 is built from 14 residues. Germline CDR1 SGHRS, CDR2 YFSETQ. Trimming pared 4 bases from V and 3 bases from J, leaving 11 bases between. This chain links TRBV5-1 with TRBJ1-5; D is ambiguous. The material sequenced was peripheral blood. This TCR derives from a woman aged 55 to 70 with acute or convalescent COVID-19. The CDR3 protein is CASSPDYYNQPQHF. As DNA, the CDR3 is TGCGCCAGCAGCCCGGACTATTACAATCAGCCCCAGCATTTT.